This TCR beta chain came from a study of vaccination and CD4 T cells after COVID-19. Turning to the study itself: Drawing of post-COVID samples took place a median around 100 days after diagnosis (range 35 to 161). The control cultures got either a CEFX pool, an HIV-1 Nef pool, or no peptide at all.

Comment on this clonotype: No antigen is known for it.

CDR3 length: 11 residues. V lost 2 bases and J 6 bases, leaving 3 bases between the germline ends. Germline assignment: CDR1 SNHLY and CDR2 FYNNEI. Treatment given: roughly 10-day PBMC culture with coronavirus spike peptide pools or control peptides (ViraFEST assay). CD4+ T-cell collection from the unexposed donor predated the COVID-19 pandemic (2011-2018). The authors isolated CD4+ T cells by negative selection after 10 days of culture. Sequencing of DNA taken from cultured CD4+ T cells relied on the Oncomine TCR Beta short-read assay. Each CDR3 protein is one row after TCRdb ran MiXCR on the PCR reads. The sample records about 6,100 distinct CDR3 sequences, just under 50% being singletons.

The chain links TRBV2 to TRBJ2-3; D gene ambiguous. The material sequenced was CD4+ T cells from blood, cultured in vitro. The sequence was obtained from a human donor in good health. CDR3 protein: CASSERDTQYF. CDR3 in DNA: TGTGCCAGCAGTGAAAGGGATACGCAGTATTTT.